This T cell receptor (beta chain) was identified in a study of blood T cell repertoires in COVID-19. The overall study: The analysed material was cDNA or gDNA that came from T cells, B-cell-depleted T cells, or PBMCs.

Repertoires were generated with immunoSEQ multiplex PCR, while TCRdb's copy carries only in-frame clones and drops some. The data contain about 160,000 clones, less than 90% of them seen just once; the ten biggest clones take up about 8%. The CDR3 runs 18 residues. CDR1 and CDR2 (germline): SGHTA, FQGNSA. The V gene lost 1 base and the J gene lost 1 base, with 14 bases spanning the gap. The J gene is TRBJ2-6, the V gene TRBV7-2, with a weak D call TRBD1 (5 bases). The source material was PBMCs or T cells enriched from blood (not recorded which). The receptor was isolated from a woman in her 50s who had recovered from COVID-19. CDR3 DNA sequence: TGTGCCAGCAGCTTAGATCCAGGGTCCGGGTCTGGGGCCAACGTCCTGACTTTC. It is translated as CASSLDPGSGSGANVLTF. The full variable domain, its missing parts supplied by reference TRBV7-2 and TRBJ2-6, is GAGVSQSPSNKVTEKGKDVELRCDPISGHTALYWYRQSLGQGLEFLIYFQGNSAPDKSGLPSDRFSAERTGGSVSTLTIQRTQQEDSAVYLCASSLDPGSGSGANVLTFGAGSRLTVL.